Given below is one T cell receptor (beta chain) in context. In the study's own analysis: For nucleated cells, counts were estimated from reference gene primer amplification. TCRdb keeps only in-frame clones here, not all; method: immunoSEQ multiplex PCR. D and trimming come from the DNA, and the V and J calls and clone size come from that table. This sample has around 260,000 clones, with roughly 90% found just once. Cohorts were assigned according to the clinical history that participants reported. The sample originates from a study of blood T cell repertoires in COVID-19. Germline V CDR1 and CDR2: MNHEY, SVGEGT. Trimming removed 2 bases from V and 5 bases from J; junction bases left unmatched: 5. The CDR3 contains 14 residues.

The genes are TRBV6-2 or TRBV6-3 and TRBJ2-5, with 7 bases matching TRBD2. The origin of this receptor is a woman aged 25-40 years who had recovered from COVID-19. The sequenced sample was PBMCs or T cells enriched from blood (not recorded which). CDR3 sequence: CASSYGGERETQYF. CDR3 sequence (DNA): TGTGCCAGCAGTTACGGGGGGGAGAGGGAGACCCAGTACTTC.